The rows below give T cell receptor beta chains drawn from one sample of a study of HIV-infected children after antiretroviral therapy interruption. TCRdb reprocessed the 3' RACE reads via MiXCR and lists one record per CDR3 protein. The table includes about 89,000 distinct CDR3 sequences, about 7.2% detected once. The sample was CD45RA+ CD4+ T cells from PBMCs, pooled from several time points, taken from a donor given antiretroviral therapy, either interrupted or continuous. All receptors derive from a pool of human donors with HIV. CDR3s include the opening cysteine and the closing phenylalanine or tryptophan. Each record gives: V gene, D gene, clone size, J gene, CDR3 length, CDR3 DNA, CDR3 protein. The D gene is left open where the match is weak. Part of the rows lack a size; the others show once, few, many or a class for expanded clones.

v_gene: TRBV5-1
d_gene: TRBD1
abundance: -
j_gene: TRBJ1-5
len: 14
CDR3nt: TGCGCCAGCAGCGTGGGACAGCGAGGGTGGCCCCAGCATTTT
CDR3aa: CASSVGQRGWPQHF

v_gene: TRBV15
d_gene: -
abundance: -
j_gene: TRBJ2-7
len: 12
CDR3nt: TGTGCCACCAGCGGGGGATTCTACGAGCAGTACTTC
CDR3aa: CATSGGFYEQYF

v_gene: TRBV19
d_gene: -
abundance: many
j_gene: TRBJ1-4
len: 15
CDR3nt: TGTGCCAGTAGTATTGGGCCGGCAACTAATGAAAAACTGTTTTTT
CDR3aa: CASSIGPATNEKLFF

v_gene: TRBV4-2
d_gene: -
abundance: many
j_gene: TRBJ1-3
len: 16
CDR3nt: TGTGCCAGCAGCCAAGATCCGCATACCTCTGGAAACACCATATATTTT
CDR3aa: CASSQDPHTSGNTIYF

v_gene: TRBV6-5
d_gene: -
abundance: many
j_gene: TRBJ1-1
len: 12
CDR3nt: TGTGCCAGCAGTTACCCACCAACTGAAGCTTTCTTT
CDR3aa: CASSYPPTEAFF

v_gene: TRBV24-1
d_gene: TRBD1
abundance: many
j_gene: TRBJ2-3
len: 19
CDR3nt: TGTGCCACCAGTGATAACATCAGAGATCCAGGGGGAACCACAGATACGCAGTATTTT
CDR3aa: CATSDNIRDPGGTTDTQYF

v_gene: TRBV7-8
d_gene: -
abundance: many
j_gene: TRBJ2-2
len: 16
CDR3nt: TGTGCCAGCACCAAAAGAGGACAGCCGAACACCGGGGAGCTGTTTTTT
CDR3aa: CASTKRGQPNTGELFF

v_gene: TRBV7-3
d_gene: TRBD1
abundance: many
j_gene: TRBJ2-1
len: 16
CDR3nt: TGTGCCAGCAGCTTAATTCAAGGACAGGGGGCCAATGAGCAGTTCTTC
CDR3aa: CASSLIQGQGANEQFF

v_gene: TRBV11-2
d_gene: TRBD1
abundance: many
j_gene: TRBJ2-3
len: 16
CDR3nt: TGTGCCAGCAGCTCGTGGACAGGGGCTTCATCAGATACGCAGTATTTT
CDR3aa: CASSSWTGASSDTQYF

v_gene: TRBV15
d_gene: TRBD1
abundance: many
j_gene: TRBJ2-3
len: 19
CDR3nt: TGTGCCACCAGGGGTTTAGGACAGGGGGTGCGACTTGGCACAGATACGCAGTATTTT
CDR3aa: CATRGLGQGVRLGTDTQYF

v_gene: TRBV7-2
d_gene: TRBD2
abundance: many
j_gene: TRBJ2-7
len: 15
CDR3nt: TGTGCCAGCAGCCCTAGCGGAGACCTTTCCTACGAGCAGTACTTC
CDR3aa: CASSPSGDLSYEQYF

v_gene: TRBV10-3
d_gene: -
abundance: many
j_gene: TRBJ1-1
len: 15
CDR3nt: TGTGCCATCAGTGAGACCGTCCCCATGAACACTGAAGCTTTCTTT
CDR3aa: CAISETVPMNTEAFF

v_gene: TRBV10-2
d_gene: -
abundance: few
j_gene: TRBJ1-2
len: 11
CDR3nt: TGCGCCAGCAGAGCCACGGATGGCTACACCTTC
CDR3aa: CASRATDGYTF

v_gene: TRBV12-3/TRBV12-4
d_gene: -
abundance: many
j_gene: TRBJ2-6
len: 15
CDR3nt: TGTGCCAGCAGTTTTAGACTCTCTGGGGCCAACGTCCTGACTTTC
CDR3aa: CASSFRLSGANVLTF

v_gene: TRBV28
d_gene: -
abundance: many
j_gene: TRBJ2-7
len: 15
CDR3nt: TGTGCCAGCAGTCCCTCAACAGTGGGACTCTACGAGCAGTACTTC
CDR3aa: CASSPSTVGLYEQYF

v_gene: TRBV5-1
d_gene: TRBD1
abundance: many
j_gene: TRBJ2-7
len: 14
CDR3nt: TGCGCCAGCAGCTTGGACAGGGGCTCCTACGAGCAGTACTTC
CDR3aa: CASSLDRGSYEQYF

v_gene: TRBV20-1
d_gene: -
abundance: -
j_gene: TRBJ1-6
len: 15
CDR3nt: TGCAGTGCTAGAACAGATAGCTCCTATAATTCACCCCTCCACTTT
CDR3aa: CSARTDSSYNSPLHF

v_gene: TRBV14
d_gene: -
abundance: many
j_gene: TRBJ2-4
len: 12
CDR3nt: TGTGCCAGCAGCCAATCGGGAGCGTATCAGTACTTC
CDR3aa: CASSQSGAYQYF

v_gene: TRBV12-3/TRBV12-4
d_gene: TRBD1
abundance: many
j_gene: TRBJ1-2
len: 12
CDR3nt: TGTGCCCCCAGGGGGGGTTCTAAGGGCTACACCTTC
CDR3aa: CAPRGGSKGYTF

v_gene: TRBV6-1
d_gene: -
abundance: many
j_gene: TRBJ1-6
len: 16
CDR3nt: TGTGCCAGCAGTGACGGGGACGTCCCCATGGATTCACCCCTCCACTTT
CDR3aa: CASSDGDVPMDSPLHF

v_gene: TRBV9
d_gene: -
abundance: -
j_gene: TRBJ2-6
len: 16
CDR3nt: TGTGCCAGCAGCGTAGAGGGCGGCTCTGGGGCCAACGTCCTGACTTTC
CDR3aa: CASSVEGGSGANVLTF

v_gene: TRBV3-1
d_gene: -
abundance: many
j_gene: TRBJ1-1
len: 14
CDR3nt: TGTGCCAGCAGCCAAGGCCTACTGGGGACTGAAGCTTTCTTT
CDR3aa: CASSQGLLGTEAFF

v_gene: TRBV12-3/TRBV12-4
d_gene: -
abundance: -
j_gene: TRBJ1-6
len: 14
CDR3nt: TGTGCCAGCAGTTTTAGGGGGGCTAATTCACCCCTCCACTTT
CDR3aa: CASSFRGANSPLHF

v_gene: TRBV19
d_gene: -
abundance: many
j_gene: TRBJ1-2
len: 13
CDR3nt: TGTGCCAGTAGTTCCTCGGATAAATATGGCTACACCTTC
CDR3aa: CASSSSDKYGYTF

v_gene: TRBV11-2
d_gene: -
abundance: many
j_gene: TRBJ1-5
len: 16
CDR3nt: TGTGCCAGCAGCTTAGATGGCGGCGGGAGGAGCCAGCCCCAGCATTTT
CDR3aa: CASSLDGGGRSQPQHF

v_gene: TRBV18
d_gene: -
abundance: many
j_gene: TRBJ2-7
len: 14
CDR3nt: TGTGCCAGCTCACCCTTAGGAGACGCCTACGAGCAGTACTTC
CDR3aa: CASSPLGDAYEQYF

v_gene: TRBV23-1
d_gene: -
abundance: -
j_gene: TRBJ1-5
len: 18
CDR3nt: TGCGCCACCAGGTCTGCGACAAGGGGATATTATAGCAATCAGCCCCAGCATTTT
CDR3aa: CATRSATRGYYSNQPQHF

v_gene: TRBV15
d_gene: TRBD1
abundance: many
j_gene: TRBJ2-3
len: 15
CDR3nt: TGTGCCACCAGCAAAACCGGGACAGGCAAGGATACGCAGTATTTT
CDR3aa: CATSKTGTGKDTQYF

v_gene: TRBV7-2
d_gene: -
abundance: many
j_gene: TRBJ1-2
len: 13
CDR3nt: TGTGCCAGCAGCCCCGGACCGGGGAGTGGCTACACCTTC
CDR3aa: CASSPGPGSGYTF

v_gene: TRBV14
d_gene: -
abundance: few
j_gene: TRBJ2-7
len: 16
CDR3nt: TGTGCCAGCAGCCAAGAACGGGGGTCCCTTTTTTACGAGCAGTACTTC
CDR3aa: CASSQERGSLFYEQYF

v_gene: TRBV5-3
d_gene: TRBD1
abundance: many
j_gene: TRBJ2-1
len: 15
CDR3nt: TGTGCCAGAGCCATCCGGGACAGGGTGGCAAATGAGCAGTTCTTC
CDR3aa: CARAIRDRVANEQFF

v_gene: TRBV25-1
d_gene: -
abundance: many
j_gene: TRBJ2-1
len: 15
CDR3nt: TGTGCCAGCAGTGCAACTCGTCGCTCCTACAATGAGCAGTTCTTC
CDR3aa: CASSATRRSYNEQFF

v_gene: TRBV5-1
d_gene: TRBD1
abundance: once
j_gene: TRBJ2-7
len: 15
CDR3nt: TGCGCCAGCAGCCGACCGAAAGGGACAGACCTCGAGCAGTACTTC
CDR3aa: CASSRPKGTDLEQYF

v_gene: TRBV15
d_gene: -
abundance: many
j_gene: TRBJ1-2
len: 13
CDR3nt: TGTGCCACCAGCGCAGCCGACTACTATGGCTACACCTTC
CDR3aa: CATSAADYYGYTF

v_gene: TRBV7-9
d_gene: -
abundance: few
j_gene: TRBJ2-5
len: 15
CDR3nt: TGTGCCAGCAGCTCGGAGGGGTGGAGTGTCGAGACCCAGTACTTC
CDR3aa: CASSSEGWSVETQYF

v_gene: TRBV6-5
d_gene: -
abundance: few
j_gene: TRBJ1-2
len: 14
CDR3nt: TGTGCCAGCAGCCCGAGGGGAAGGCCGCTCGGCTACACCTTC
CDR3aa: CASSPRGRPLGYTF

v_gene: TRBV7-3
d_gene: TRBD1
abundance: few
j_gene: TRBJ1-1
len: 13
CDR3nt: TGCGCCAGCAGCTTAGGGGGCACAGAACAAGCTTTCTTT
CDR3aa: CASSLGGTEQAFF

v_gene: TRBV28
d_gene: -
abundance: many
j_gene: TRBJ2-7
len: 15
CDR3nt: TGTGCCAGCAGTGCTCCCCCCTCAGGGGTCTACGAGCAGTACTTC
CDR3aa: CASSAPPSGVYEQYF

v_gene: TRBV20-1
d_gene: -
abundance: few
j_gene: TRBJ2-4
len: 12
CDR3nt: TGCAGTGCCGACTTAGCCAAAAACATTCAGTACTTC
CDR3aa: CSADLAKNIQYF

v_gene: TRBV7-3
d_gene: -
abundance: few
j_gene: TRBJ1-1
len: 13
CDR3nt: TGTGCCAGCAGCTTGGGTCGTGGGTTTGAAGCTTTCTTT
CDR3aa: CASSLGRGFEAFF

v_gene: TRBV5-1
d_gene: TRBD2
abundance: -
j_gene: TRBJ2-1
len: 12
CDR3nt: TGCTCCAGCAGTCTCGAGCGGGAGGCTCTCGTCTTC
CDR3aa: CSSSLEREALVF

v_gene: TRBV2
d_gene: -
abundance: many
j_gene: TRBJ1-2
len: 12
CDR3nt: TGTGCCAGCAGTGAAGCCCTCTATGGCTACACCTTC
CDR3aa: CASSEALYGYTF

v_gene: TRBV5-1
d_gene: -
abundance: few
j_gene: TRBJ1-2
len: 16
CDR3nt: TGCGCCAGCAGCTTGACTGGGTCTCCGGGGGGCTATGGCTACACCTTC
CDR3aa: CASSLTGSPGGYGYTF

v_gene: TRBV7-9
d_gene: -
abundance: few
j_gene: TRBJ2-2
len: 14
CDR3nt: TGTGTCAGCAGCTTACGAGACTCCAACGGGGAGCTGTTTTTT
CDR3aa: CVSSLRDSNGELFF

v_gene: TRBV29-1
d_gene: -
abundance: many
j_gene: TRBJ1-1
len: 16
CDR3nt: TGCAGTTCAATTGGCCTACATAGGACAGAGAACACTGAAGCTTTCTTT
CDR3aa: CSSIGLHRTENTEAFF

v_gene: TRBV5-6
d_gene: -
abundance: many
j_gene: TRBJ1-3
len: 13
CDR3nt: TGTGCCAGCAGCTTGGACCGTGGAAACACCATATATTTT
CDR3aa: CASSLDRGNTIYF

v_gene: TRBV19
d_gene: TRBD1
abundance: -
j_gene: TRBJ1-6
len: 12
CDR3nt: TGTGCCAGTAGTCTCGGGGACAGACCCCTCCACTTT
CDR3aa: CASSLGDRPLHF

v_gene: TRBV20-1
d_gene: -
abundance: many
j_gene: TRBJ1-1
len: 14
CDR3nt: TGCAGTGCTAGTTCCCGGACAATGAACACTGAAGCTTTCTTT
CDR3aa: CSASSRTMNTEAFF

v_gene: TRBV4-2
d_gene: -
abundance: few
j_gene: TRBJ2-1
len: 16
CDR3nt: TGTGCCAGCAGCCAAGAGAGGTCTTCATCCTACAATGAGCAGTTCTTC
CDR3aa: CASSQERSSSYNEQFF

v_gene: TRBV7-3
d_gene: -
abundance: many
j_gene: TRBJ2-2
len: 14
CDR3nt: TGTGCCAGCAGCCCCGCAGGCGACACCGGGGAGCTGTTTTTT
CDR3aa: CASSPAGDTGELFF

v_gene: TRBV4-2
d_gene: TRBD2
abundance: many
j_gene: TRBJ2-1
len: 17
CDR3nt: TGTGCCAGCAGCCAAGATGAAGGCGCGGGGGGGCGGAATGAGCAGTTCTTC
CDR3aa: CASSQDEGAGGRNEQFF

v_gene: TRBV7-4
d_gene: TRBD1
abundance: few
j_gene: TRBJ1-5
len: 15
CDR3nt: TGTGCCAGCAGCTTAGGAGACAGGGTCAATCAGCCCCAGCATTTT
CDR3aa: CASSLGDRVNQPQHF

v_gene: TRBV7-6
d_gene: -
abundance: many
j_gene: TRBJ2-7
len: 15
CDR3nt: TGTGCCAGCAGCTTAGCCCCCCAGTCGGCCTACGAGCAGTACTTC
CDR3aa: CASSLAPQSAYEQYF

v_gene: TRBV5-1
d_gene: -
abundance: many
j_gene: TRBJ2-1
len: 18
CDR3nt: TGCGCCAGCAGCTCCCCCCGGGCAGGGTTACATGTGTACAATGAGCAGTTCTTC
CDR3aa: CASSSPRAGLHVYNEQFF

v_gene: TRBV5-1
d_gene: -
abundance: -
j_gene: TRBJ1-1
len: 15
CDR3nt: TGCGCCAGCAGCTTGGAGGACGGGATGAACACTGAAGCTTTCTTT
CDR3aa: CASSLEDGMNTEAFF

v_gene: TRBV7-2
d_gene: TRBD1
abundance: few
j_gene: TRBJ2-3
len: 15
CDR3nt: TGTGCCAGCAGCGTGAGGGACAGATCCACAGATACGCAGTATTTT
CDR3aa: CASSVRDRSTDTQYF

v_gene: TRBV12-3/TRBV12-4
d_gene: -
abundance: few
j_gene: TRBJ2-7
len: 16
CDR3nt: TGTGCCAGCAGTTTAGTCGTGGGGAGGGGGCCCTACGAGCAGTACTTC
CDR3aa: CASSLVVGRGPYEQYF

v_gene: TRBV9
d_gene: -
abundance: many
j_gene: TRBJ2-1
len: 14
CDR3nt: TGTGCCAGCAGCGTAGACGCGGGAAGTAATGAGCAGTTCTTC
CDR3aa: CASSVDAGSNEQFF